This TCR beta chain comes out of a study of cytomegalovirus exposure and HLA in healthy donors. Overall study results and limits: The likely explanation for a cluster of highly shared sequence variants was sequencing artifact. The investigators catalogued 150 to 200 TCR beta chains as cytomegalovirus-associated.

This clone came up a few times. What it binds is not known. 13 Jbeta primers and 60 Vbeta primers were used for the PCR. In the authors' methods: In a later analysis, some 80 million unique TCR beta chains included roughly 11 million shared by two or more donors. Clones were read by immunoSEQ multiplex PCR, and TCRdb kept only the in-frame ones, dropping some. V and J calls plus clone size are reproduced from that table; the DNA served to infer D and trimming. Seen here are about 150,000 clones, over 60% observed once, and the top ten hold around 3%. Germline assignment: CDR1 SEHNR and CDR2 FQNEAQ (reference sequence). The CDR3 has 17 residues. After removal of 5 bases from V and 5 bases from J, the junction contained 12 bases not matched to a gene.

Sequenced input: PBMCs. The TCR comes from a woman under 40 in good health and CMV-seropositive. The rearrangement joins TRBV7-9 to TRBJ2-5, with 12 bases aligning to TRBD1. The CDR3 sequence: CASSLNRDRGLRETQYF. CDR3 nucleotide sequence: TGTGCCAGCAGCCTGAACCGGGACAGGGGGCTCCGCGAGACCCAGTACTTC.